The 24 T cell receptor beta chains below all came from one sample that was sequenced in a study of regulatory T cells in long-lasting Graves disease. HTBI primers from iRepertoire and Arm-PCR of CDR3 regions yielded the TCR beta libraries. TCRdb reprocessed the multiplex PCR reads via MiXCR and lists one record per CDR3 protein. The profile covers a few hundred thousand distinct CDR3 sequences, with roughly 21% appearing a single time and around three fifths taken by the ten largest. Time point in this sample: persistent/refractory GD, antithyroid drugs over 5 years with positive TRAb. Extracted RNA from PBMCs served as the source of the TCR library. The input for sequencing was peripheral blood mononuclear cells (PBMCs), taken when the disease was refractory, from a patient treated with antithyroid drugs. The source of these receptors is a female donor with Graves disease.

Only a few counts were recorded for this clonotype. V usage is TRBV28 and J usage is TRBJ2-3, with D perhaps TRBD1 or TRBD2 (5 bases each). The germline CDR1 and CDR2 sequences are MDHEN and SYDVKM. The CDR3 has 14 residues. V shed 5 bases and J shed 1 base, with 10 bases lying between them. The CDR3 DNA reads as TGTGCCAGCAGTCGAATGGGGGGCACAGATACGCAGTATTTT. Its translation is CASSRMGGTDTQYF.

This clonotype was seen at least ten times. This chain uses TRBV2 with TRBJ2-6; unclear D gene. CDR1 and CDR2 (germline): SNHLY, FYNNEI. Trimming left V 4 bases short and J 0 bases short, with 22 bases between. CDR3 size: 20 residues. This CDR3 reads CASSVQVDTQFISGANVLTF. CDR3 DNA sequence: TGTGCCAGCAGTGTACAAGTAGACACGCAATTCATCTCTGGGGCCAACGTCCTGACTTTC.

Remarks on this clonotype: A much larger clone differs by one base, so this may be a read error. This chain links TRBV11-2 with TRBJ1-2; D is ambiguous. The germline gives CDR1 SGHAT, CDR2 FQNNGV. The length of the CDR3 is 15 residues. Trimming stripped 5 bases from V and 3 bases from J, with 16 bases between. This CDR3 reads CASSTPLGRHYGYTF. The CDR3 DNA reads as TGTGCCAGCAGCACCCCTCTAGGACGGCACTATGGCTACACCTTC.

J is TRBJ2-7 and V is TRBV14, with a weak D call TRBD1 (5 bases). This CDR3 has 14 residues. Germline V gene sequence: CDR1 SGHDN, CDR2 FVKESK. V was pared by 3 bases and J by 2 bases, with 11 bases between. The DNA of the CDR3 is TGTGCCAGCAGCCATTATTCGACAGCCTACGAGCAGTACTTC. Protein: CASSHYSTAYEQYF.

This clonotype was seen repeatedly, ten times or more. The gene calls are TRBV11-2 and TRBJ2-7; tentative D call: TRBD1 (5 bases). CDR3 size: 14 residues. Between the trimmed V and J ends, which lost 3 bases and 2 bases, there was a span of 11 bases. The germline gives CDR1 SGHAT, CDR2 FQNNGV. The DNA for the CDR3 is TGTGCCAGCAGCTTGACAGACGCCACCTACGAGCAGTACTTC. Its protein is CASSLTDATYEQYF. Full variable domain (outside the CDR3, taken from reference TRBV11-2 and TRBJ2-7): EAGVAQSPRYKIIEKRQSVAFWCNPISGHATLYWYQQILGQGPKLLIQFQNNGVVDDSQLPKDRFSAERLKGVDSTLKIQPAKLEDSAVYLCASSLTDATYEQYFGPGTRLTVT.

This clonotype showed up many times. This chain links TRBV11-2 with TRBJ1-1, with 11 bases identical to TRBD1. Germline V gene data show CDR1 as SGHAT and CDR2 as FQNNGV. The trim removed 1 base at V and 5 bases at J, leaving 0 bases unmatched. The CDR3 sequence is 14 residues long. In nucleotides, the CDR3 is TGTGCCAGCAGCTTAGGGGACAGGGGGACTGAAGCTTTCTTT. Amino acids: CASSLGDRGTEAFF.

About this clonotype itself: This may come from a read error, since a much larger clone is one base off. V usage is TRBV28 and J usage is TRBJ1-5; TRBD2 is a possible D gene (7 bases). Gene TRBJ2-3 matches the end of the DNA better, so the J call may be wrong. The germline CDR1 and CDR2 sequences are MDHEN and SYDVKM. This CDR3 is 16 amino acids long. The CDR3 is CASSLGGYRAIQPQYF. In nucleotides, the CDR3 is TGTGCCAGCAGCTTGGGGGGGTACAGGGCTATCCAGCCCCAGTATTTT.

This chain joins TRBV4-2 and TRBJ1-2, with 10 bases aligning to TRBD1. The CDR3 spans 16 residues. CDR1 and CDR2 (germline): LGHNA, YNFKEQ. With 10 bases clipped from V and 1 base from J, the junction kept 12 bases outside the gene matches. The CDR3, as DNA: TGTGCCACCACAAATACCGGGACAGGGGATAACTATGGCTACACCTTC. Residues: CATTNTGTGDNYGYTF.

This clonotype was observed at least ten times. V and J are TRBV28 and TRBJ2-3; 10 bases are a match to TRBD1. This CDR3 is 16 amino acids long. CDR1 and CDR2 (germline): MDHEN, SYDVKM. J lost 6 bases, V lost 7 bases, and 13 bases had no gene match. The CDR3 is CASTWTGGVEGDTQYF. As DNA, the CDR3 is TGTGCCAGCACATGGACAGGGGGGGTGGAGGGCGATACGCAGTATTTT.

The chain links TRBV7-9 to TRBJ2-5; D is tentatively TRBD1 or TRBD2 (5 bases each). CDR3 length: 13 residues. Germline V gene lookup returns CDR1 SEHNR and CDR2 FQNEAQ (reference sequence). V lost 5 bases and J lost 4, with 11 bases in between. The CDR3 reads CASSQYGGETQYF. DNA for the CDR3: TGTGCCAGCAGCCAATATGGGGGAGAGACCCAGTACTTC.

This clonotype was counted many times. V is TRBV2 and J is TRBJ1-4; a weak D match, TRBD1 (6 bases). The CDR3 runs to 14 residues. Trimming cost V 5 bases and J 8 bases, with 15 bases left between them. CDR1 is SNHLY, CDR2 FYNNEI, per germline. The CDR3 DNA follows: TGTGCCAGCAGTACCGACAGGATGGGGGAAAAACTGTTTTTT. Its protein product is CASSTDRMGEKLFF.

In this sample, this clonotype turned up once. The CDR3, as DNA: TGCGCCAGCAGCCAAGATAGGCGACTAGCGGAACAAGAGACCCAGTACTTC. It codes for CASSQDRRLAEQETQYF. V is TRBV4-1 and J is TRBJ2-5; TRBD2 aligns across 9 bases. Germline loops: CDR1 MGHRA, CDR2 YSYEKL. There are 17 residues in the CDR3. V trimming: 0 bases; J trimming: 2 bases; junction bases outside the gene matches: 7.

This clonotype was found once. CDR3 sequence: CASSPLAGGATGELFF. The CDR3 region has the DNA TGTGCCAGCAGCCCCCTAGCGGGAGGGGCCACCGGGGAGCTGTTTTTT. V and J are TRBV7-2 and TRBJ2-2; TRBD2 aligns across 12 bases. The germline gives CDR1 SGHTA, CDR2 FQGNSA. The CDR3 is 16 residues long. The J segment lost 4 bases and the V segment lost 5 bases, leaving 5 bases of the junction unmatched.

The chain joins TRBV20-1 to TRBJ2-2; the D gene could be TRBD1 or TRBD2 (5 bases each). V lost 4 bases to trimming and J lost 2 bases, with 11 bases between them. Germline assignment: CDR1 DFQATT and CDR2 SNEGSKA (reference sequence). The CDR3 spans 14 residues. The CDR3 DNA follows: TGCAGTGCTAAGGGACCAATTAACACCGGGGAGCTGTTTTTT. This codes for CSAKGPINTGELFF.

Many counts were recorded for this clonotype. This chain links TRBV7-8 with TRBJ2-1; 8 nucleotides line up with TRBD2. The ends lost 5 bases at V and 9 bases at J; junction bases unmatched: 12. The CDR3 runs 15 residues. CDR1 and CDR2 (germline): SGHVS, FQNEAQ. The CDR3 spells CASSLPGTRISEQFF. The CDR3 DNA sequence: TGTGCCAGCAGCCTTCCAGGGACTAGAATCAGTGAGCAGTTCTTC.

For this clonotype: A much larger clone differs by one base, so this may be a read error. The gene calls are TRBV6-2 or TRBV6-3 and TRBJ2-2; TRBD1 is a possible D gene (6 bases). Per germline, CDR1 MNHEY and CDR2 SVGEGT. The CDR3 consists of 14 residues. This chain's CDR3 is CVSRQGQHTGELFF. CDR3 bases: TGTGTCAGCAGACAAGGACAGCACACCGGGGAGCTGTTTTTT.

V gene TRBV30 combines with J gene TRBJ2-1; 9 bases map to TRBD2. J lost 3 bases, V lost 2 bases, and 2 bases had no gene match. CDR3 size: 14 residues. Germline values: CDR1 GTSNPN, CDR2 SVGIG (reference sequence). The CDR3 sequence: CAWSISGSYNEQFF. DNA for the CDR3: TGTGCCTGGAGTATTAGCGGGAGCTACAATGAGCAGTTCTTC.

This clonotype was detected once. CDR3 coding DNA: TGCGCCAGCAGGACTGCCGGGACAGAAGTGTGCGAGCAGTACTTC. It codes for CASRTAGTEVCEQYF. V and J are TRBV5-1 and TRBJ2-7; TRBD1 aligns across 7 bases. The CDR3 runs to 15 residues. V was pared by 5 bases and J by 6 bases, with 14 bases of the junction left unmatched. Germline-derived CDR1 and CDR2 are SGHRS and YFSETQ.

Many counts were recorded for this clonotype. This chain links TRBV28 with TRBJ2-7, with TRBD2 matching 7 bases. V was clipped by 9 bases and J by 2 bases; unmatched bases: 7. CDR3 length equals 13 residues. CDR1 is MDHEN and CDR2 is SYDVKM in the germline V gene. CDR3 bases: TGTGCCAGTGTAGCGGGTTCGGCCTACGAGCAGTACTTC. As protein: CASVAGSAYEQYF.

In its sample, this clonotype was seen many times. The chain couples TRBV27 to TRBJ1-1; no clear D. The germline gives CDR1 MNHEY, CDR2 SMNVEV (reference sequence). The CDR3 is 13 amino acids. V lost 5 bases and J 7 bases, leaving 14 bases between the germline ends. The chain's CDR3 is CASSLGRTFEAFF. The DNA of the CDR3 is TGTGCCAGCAGTCTCGGACGGACCTTTGAAGCTTTCTTT.

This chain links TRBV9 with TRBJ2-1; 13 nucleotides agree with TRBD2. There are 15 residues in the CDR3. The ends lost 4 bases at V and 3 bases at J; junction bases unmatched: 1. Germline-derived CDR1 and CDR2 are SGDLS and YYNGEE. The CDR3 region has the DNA TGTGCCAGCAGCAGGACTAGCGGGGGCTACAATGAGCAGTTCTTC. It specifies CASSRTSGGYNEQFF. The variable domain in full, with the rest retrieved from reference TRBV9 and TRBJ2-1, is DSGVTQTPKHLITATGQRVTLRCSPRSGDLSVYWYQQSLDQGLQFLIQYYNGEERAKGNILERFSAQQFPDLHSELNLSSLELGDSALYFCASSRTSGGYNEQFFGPGTRLTVL.

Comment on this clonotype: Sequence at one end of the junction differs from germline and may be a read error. CDR3 DNA: TGTACCAGCAGTTCACAAGCGGGAGTTATCGGCGAGCAGTACTTC. Amino acid sequence: CTSSSQAGVIGEQYF. The chain combines TRBV6-5 with TRBJ2-7; 8 bases align to TRBD2. CDR1 and CDR2 (germline): MNHEY, SVGAGI. The CDR3 is made up of 15 amino acids.

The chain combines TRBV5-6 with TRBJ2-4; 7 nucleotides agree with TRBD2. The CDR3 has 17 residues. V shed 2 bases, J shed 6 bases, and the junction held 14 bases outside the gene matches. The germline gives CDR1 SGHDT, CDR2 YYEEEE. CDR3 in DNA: TGTGCCAGCAGCTTAGGAATACCGGCTAGCGGTTTAAACATTCAGTACTTC. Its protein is CASSLGIPASGLNIQYF.

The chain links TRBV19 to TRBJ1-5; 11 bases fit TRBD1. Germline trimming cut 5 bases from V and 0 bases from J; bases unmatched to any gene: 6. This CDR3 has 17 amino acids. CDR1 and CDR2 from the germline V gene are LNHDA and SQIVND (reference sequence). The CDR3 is CASSWTGGLYSNQPQHF. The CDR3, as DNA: TGTGCCAGTAGTTGGACAGGGGGCCTATATAGCAATCAGCCCCAGCATTTT.